Given below is one T cell receptor beta chain in context. The PCR used 60 Vbeta and 13 Jbeta primers. Clones were read by immunoSEQ multiplex PCR, and TCRdb kept only the in-frame ones, dropping some. The table has around 190,000 clones, over 60% seen once. This sample is part of a study of cytomegalovirus exposure and HLA in healthy donors. Trimming removed 5 bases from V and 6 bases from J; junction bases left unmatched: 7. The CDR3 has 15 residues. The germline V gene encodes CDR1 SGHVS and CDR2 FNYEAQ. The clonotype comes from a man between 25 and 39 years old in good health and CMV-seropositive. Sequenced: PBMCs. The V gene is TRBV7-6, the J gene TRBJ2-1; 10 bases fit TRBD2. CDR3 amino acids: CASSPVVAGGNEQFF. CDR3 sequence (DNA): TGTGCCAGCAGCCCCGTAGTAGCGGGAGGCAATGAGCAGTTCTTC.